This T cell receptor (beta chain) was profiled in a study of shared clonotypes between healthy human individuals (dated by TCRdb to 2020 to 2022). Background on the whole study: Three men and a couple of women, aged 18 to 49 years, made up the cohort. The study deeply sequenced blood TCR repertoires of several healthy adults to estimate repertoire size and the extent of clonotype sharing between individuals. For each donor, three plates each were used for CD4 naive and CD4 memory, two plates were used for CD8 naive, and one plate was used for CD8 memory. Different laboratories and diverse techniques were used to prepare libraries and sequence TCR repertoires, to increase sequencing depth and limit assay-specific biases. Per donor, leukapheresis produced somewhere between about 0.8 and 9 billion PBMCs. What the authors observed across the whole study: Sharing across a few donors was observed for roughly 5% of naive CD4, 3% to 3.5% of naive CD8, roughly 2.4% of memory CD4, and around 0.44% of memory CD8 clonotypes. Pairwise subsampling led to the expectation that sequencing depth would affect the degree of clonotype sharing among donors. Higher generation probabilities were observed for clonotypes shared by all four sorted-subset donors than for non-shared clonotypes. Because the study included only a small number of donors, the genetic and exposure-history diversity represented was limited. Sampling was limited to blood, and TCR repertoires in tissue likely differ from TCR repertoires in blood. Naive subsets generally had larger estimated clonotype richness than memory subsets. Incomplete sequencing was indicated by rarefaction of sorted-subset datasets, despite the large sequencing depth.

The donors were healthy, HIV-negative adults with no recently reported acute infections or vaccinations. All donors were Caucasian adults living in Nashville, Tennessee, USA. CD4+ T cells were enriched by magnetic negative selection, after which naive cells were positively selected on CD45RA and the negative fraction was taken as the memory subset. Blood was collected by leukapheresis, and PBMCs were isolated by Ficoll-Histopaque density gradient centrifugation and then cryopreserved in liquid nitrogen vapor phase. Analytical flow cytometry was used to check the purity and quantity of each magnetically sorted T cell population. Genomic DNA was isolated from each sorted fraction and quantified by UV absorbance on a Nanodrop 2000c. A remark on this clone: Its cognate antigen has yet to be identified. Per-base quality was not reported, and no clone a single base away is much larger than it.

Using the deep immunoSEQ assay, multiplex PCR amplified TCR CDR3 regions from genomic DNA. Extracted genomic DNA from each cell subset was distributed evenly across all wells of several immunoSEQ 96-well plates, and each plate was treated as a replicate. Each replicate PCR for sorted subsets received around 0.2 ug genomic DNA, equal to 30,000 or so T cell genomes. Purified libraries were measured with a Qubit 3.0 fluorometer, size-checked on a Bioanalyzer 2100, and measured again with the KAPA Library Quantification kit. Every immunoSEQ 96-well plate was sequenced on a separate single-read 150-cycle Illumina NextSeq 550 flow cell. Under the source paper's analysis protocol: Because the immunoSEQ output included only junctional sequences and no quality scores, the filtering could not be the same as the filtering used for full-length reads. To assign V/J genes and CDR3, sequences were annotated using PyIR, a Python wrapper for IgBLAST v1.9, with IMGT germline references. Any read was removed if the V/J assignment was weak (E-value above 1e-6), the CDR3 was missing, or the read contained stop codons, out-of-frame junctions, or ambiguous translated residues. V3J clonotypes were defined as sequences sharing the same inferred V gene, J gene, and CDR3 amino acid sequence. Percentage overlap between repertoires was computed as shared unique clonotypes divided by the size of the smaller repertoire. Three approaches were used to assess repertoire richness: RTK rarefaction, the Chao1 estimator, and Recon v2.1 estimates of unobserved clonotypes. OLGA was used to compute generation probabilities for all TCRbeta clonotypes that the gDNA method yielded from a handful of donors. TCRdb limited this immuneACCESS table to in-frame rearrangements with V and J called. A share of clones is missing; checked studies link under half to unresolved V genes, and the rest is unexplained. D and trimming were read from the DNA, whereas the V and J calls and clone size are those reported in that table. The sample records about 980,000 clones, over 75% of which are singletons. The ten biggest clones cover nearly 1.5% of the sample.

At the junction V is shortened by 5 bases and J by 2 bases, with 13 bases in between. CDR1 and CDR2 (SGHVS, FNYEAQ) derive from the germline V gene. The CDR3 covers 14 residues, taking in both the cysteine and the phenylalanine. Solely the CDR3 DNA is kept, with 42 bases framed from the first base. The chain was built from TRBV7-6 and TRBJ2-7, with the D gene uncertain. Material: memory CD4+ T cells sorted from blood. What this sample's cell subset or site label stands for: CD45RA-negative fraction. The receptor was isolated from a man aged 18 to 29 in good health. The CDR3 is CASSRGGEAYEQYF. Here is the DNA: TGTGCCAGCAGCCGAGGCGGAGAAGCCTACGAGCAGTACTTC.